This TCR beta chain was captured by sequencing in a study of T cell changes during pregnancy in multiple sclerosis. V was trimmed by 7 bases and J by 4 bases, leaving 13 bases between them. The CDR3 spans 14 residues. Germline-derived CDR1 and CDR2 are LGHNT and FRNRAP. Some clones are missing from TCRdb's copy, which holds only in-frame ones; the method was immunoSEQ multiplex PCR. The sample has about 100,000 clones, roughly 92% seen once. The sequencing here drew on peripheral blood, taken in the first trimester of pregnancy. The clonotype originates from a female donor with multiple sclerosis, enrolled in a pregnancy study. The chain recombines TRBV12-5 with TRBJ2-2, with TRBD2 as a possible D gene (6 bases). CDR3 sequence: CASAEGFGTGELFF. Here the CDR3 DNA reads TGTGCTAGTGCGGAGGGGTTCGGCACCGGGGAGCTGTTTTTT.